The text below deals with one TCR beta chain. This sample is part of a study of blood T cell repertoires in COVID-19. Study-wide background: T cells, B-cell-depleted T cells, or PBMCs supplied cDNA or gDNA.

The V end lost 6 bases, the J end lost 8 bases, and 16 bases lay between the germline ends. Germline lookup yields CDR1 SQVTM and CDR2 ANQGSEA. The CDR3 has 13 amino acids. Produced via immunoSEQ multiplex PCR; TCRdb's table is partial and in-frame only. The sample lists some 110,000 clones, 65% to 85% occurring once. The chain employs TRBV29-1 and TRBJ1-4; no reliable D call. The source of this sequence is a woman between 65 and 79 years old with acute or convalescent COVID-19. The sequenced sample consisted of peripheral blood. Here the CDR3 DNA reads TGCAGCGTCACCCCCGGAGGGCAGGAAAAACTGTTTTTT. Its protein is CSVTPGGQEKLFF. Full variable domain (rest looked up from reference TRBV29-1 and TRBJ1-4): SAVISQKPSRDICQRGTSLTIQCQVDSQVTMMFWYRQQPGQSLTLIATANQGSEATYESGFVIDKFPISRPNLTFSTLTVSNMSPEDSSIYLCSVTPGGQEKLFFGSGTQLSVL.